These 28 T cell receptor beta chains were all obtained from the same sample, sequenced in a study of T cell responses to AZD1222 COVID-19 vaccine. Here immunoSEQ multiplex PCR was the method, and the copy in TCRdb shows in-frame clones only, minus some. Of some 250,000 clones listed, roughly 93% are singletons. The specimen comprised peripheral blood, sampled 28 days after the second AZD1222 dose. The receptors here all came from an adult who received the AZD1222 COVID-19 vaccine.

This chain links TRBV28 with TRBJ1-2, with unresolved D. Germline assignment: CDR1 MDHEN and CDR2 SYDVKM. V lost 6 bases and J 0 bases, leaving 14 bases between the germline ends. The CDR3 has 15 residues. Here the CDR3 reads CASRSTSVANYGYTF. The CDR3 region has the DNA TGTGCCAGCAGAAGTACGTCGGTAGCTAACTATGGCTACACCTTC.

The chain employs TRBV4-2 and TRBJ1-2, with D tentatively TRBD1 (5 bases). CDR3 length: 13 residues. Trimming took 4 bases from V and 8 from J, leaving 14 bases between them. Germline V gene sequence: CDR1 LGHNA, CDR2 YNFKEQ. The CDR3 reads CASSPQAGDGYTF. CDR3 sequence (DNA): TGTGCCAGCAGCCCCCAGGCTGGGGACGGCTACACCTTC.

The rearrangement uses TRBV2 and TRBJ1-6, with no clear D. This CDR3 has 13 amino acids. With 11 bases removed from V and 4 bases from J, the gap between germline ends came to 12 bases. Germline assignment: CDR1 SNHLY and CDR2 FYNNEI. In DNA, the CDR3 is TGTGCCGGGCGGGCGGCATATAATTCACCCCTCCACTTT. Translation: CAGRAAYNSPLHF. The full variable domain, with the rest looked up from reference TRBV2 and TRBJ1-6, is EPEVTQTPSHQVTQMGQEVILRCVPISNHLYFYWYRQILGQKVEFLVSFYNNEISEKSEIFDDQFSVERPDGSNFTLKIRSTKLEDSAMYFCAGRAAYNSPLHFGNGTRLTVT.

The CDR3: CASSLGSRTSGELFF. The CDR3 DNA sequence: TGTGCCAGCAGCTTGGGATCCCGAACCTCCGGGGAGCTGTTTTTT. J is TRBJ2-2 and V is TRBV5-6; D unresolved. The CDR3 has 15 amino acids. Germline values: CDR1 SGHDT, CDR2 YYEEEE. V gave up 0 bases and J gave up 6 bases, with 12 bases separating them. The full variable domain, completed using reference TRBV5-6 and TRBJ2-2, is DAGVTQSPTHLIKTRGQQVTLRCSPKSGHDTVSWYQQALGQGPQFIFQYYEEEERQRGNFPDRFSGHQFPNYSSELNVNALLLGDSALYLCASSLGSRTSGELFFGEGSRLTVL.

A single count supports this clone. The chain couples TRBV28 to TRBJ2-7; a possible D gene is TRBD1 (5 bases). The CDR3 sequence is 12 residues long. From germline, CDR1 is MDHEN and CDR2 SYDVKM. Trimming shortened V by 6 bases and J by 1 base, and 7 bases separated the two germline ends. For the CDR3, the DNA is TGTGCCAGCAGGTCAGGGTCCTACGAGCAGTACTTC. Protein: CASRSGSYEQYF.

This chain joins TRBV11-2 and TRBJ1-2, with D possibly TRBD1 on 5 matching bases. This CDR3 region has 15 residues. Germline values: CDR1 SGHAT, CDR2 FQNNGV. V lost 3 bases, J lost 3 bases, and 14 bases lay in between. The CDR3 DNA reads as TGTGCCAGCAGCTTGAACAGGAATTCCGACTATGGCTACACCTTC. Its protein product is CASSLNRNSDYGYTF.

The gene calls are TRBV28 and TRBJ2-2; perhaps D is TRBD1 or TRBD2 (5 bases each). The V end was cut by 7 bases, the J end by 4 bases, with 13 bases between. The CDR3 contains 14 residues. Germline V gene lookup returns CDR1 MDHEN and CDR2 SYDVKM. CDR3 nucleotide sequence: TGTGCCAGCACCACCCCTGGGGGCACCGGGGAGCTGTTTTTT. It encodes CASTTPGGTGELFF.

J is TRBJ1-1 and V is TRBV2, with D possibly being TRBD1 (5 bases). The CDR3 is made up of 12 amino acids. Trimming stripped 2 bases from V and 8 bases from J, with 9 bases between. The germline gives CDR1 SNHLY, CDR2 FYNNEI. This chain's CDR3 is CASSEMRGEAFF. The CDR3 bases are TGTGCCAGCAGTGAAATGAGGGGAGAAGCTTTCTTT.

V is TRBV5-1 and J is TRBJ1-2; D is perhaps TRBD1 (5 bases). CDR1 is SGHRS and CDR2 is YFSETQ in the germline V gene. V was clipped by 7 bases and J by 4 bases, with 23 bases between them. The length of the CDR3 is 16 residues. The CDR3 nucleotides are TGCGCCAGCCTCAGAGGGGTGGGGTTCCGTCTCTATGGCTACACCTTC. Encoded protein: CASLRGVGFRLYGYTF.

In its sample, this clone was seen once. This chain joins TRBV18 and TRBJ2-7; 8 positions agree with TRBD2. Germline V CDR1 and CDR2: KGHSH, LQKENI. V shed 6 bases, J shed 3 bases, and the junction held 7 bases outside the gene matches. This CDR3 comprises 14 residues. The chain's CDR3 is CASSPGGPLYEQYF. The CDR3 region has the DNA TGTGCCAGCTCCCCGGGGGGGCCACTCTACGAGCAGTACTTC.

The chain recombines TRBV18 with TRBJ1-1, with 7 bases fitting TRBD1. Germline CDR1 KGHSH, CDR2 LQKENI. The CDR3 has 17 residues. V gave up 4 bases and J gave up 0 bases; unmatched junction bases: 11. The CDR3 sequence is CASSLKPRGGMNTEAFF. The DNA of the CDR3 is TGTGCCAGCTCACTAAAACCCAGGGGGGGAATGAACACTGAAGCTTTCTTT.

The CDR3 protein is CASSEWGGRGYGYTF. The CDR3 nucleotides read TGTGCCAGCAGTGAATGGGGGGGGCGAGGCTATGGCTACACCTTC. V and J are TRBV25-1 and TRBJ1-2; D possibly corresponds to TRBD1 (6 bases). V dropped 1 base and J dropped 4 bases, with 13 bases sitting between them. The CDR3 loop spans 15 amino acids. Germline V gives CDR1 MGHDK, CDR2 SYGVNS.

The chain employs TRBV20-1 and TRBJ2-1; a possible D gene is TRBD1 (5 bases). The germline V gene encodes CDR1 DFQATT and CDR2 SNEGSKA (reference sequence). The CDR3 consists of 11 residues. The CDR3 bases are TGCATAGGACAAGACTACAATGAGCAGTTCTTC. Translating it yields CIGQDYNEQFF.

This clone came up once. The chain couples TRBV6-5 to TRBJ2-2, with D maybe TRBD2 (5 bases). Germline V lookup: CDR1 MNHEY, CDR2 SVGAGI. Trimming pared 8 bases from V and 6 bases from J, leaving 7 bases between. This CDR3 is built from 11 residues. The CDR3 sequence: CASRGPGELFF. CDR3 DNA: TGTGCCAGCCGGGGTCCCGGGGAGCTGTTTTTT.

This chain links TRBV7-9 with TRBJ1-2; 11 bases agree with TRBD1. The CDR3 runs 13 residues. The germline V gene has CDR1 SEHNR and CDR2 FQNEAQ (reference sequence). V trimming: 4 bases; J trimming: 8 bases; junction bases outside the gene matches: 3. In DNA form, the CDR3 reads TGTGCCAGCAGCTCGGGACAGGGGGACGGCTACACCTTC. This gives the protein CASSSGQGDGYTF.

The V and J genes are TRBV7-9 and TRBJ2-7; D is perhaps TRBD1 (5 bases). Trimming cost V 1 base and J 1 base, with 8 bases left between them. CDR3 length: 14 amino acids. Per germline, CDR1 SEHNR and CDR2 FQNEAQ (reference sequence). The CDR3 DNA sequence: TGTGCCAGCAGCTTAGGACAGAGTTCCTACGAGCAGTACTTC. Translating it yields CASSLGQSSYEQYF. Full variable domain (outside the CDR3, taken from reference TRBV7-9 and TRBJ2-7): DTGVSQNPRHKITKRGQNVTFRCDPISEHNRLYWYRQTLGQGPEFLTYFQNEAQLEKSRLLSDRFSAERPKGSFSTLEIQRTEQGDSAMYLCASSLGQSSYEQYFGPGTRLTVT.

The chain carries TRBV7-9 and TRBJ1-5; 7 bases match TRBD1. The CDR3 covers 15 residues. Germline V gives CDR1 SEHNR, CDR2 FQNEAQ (reference sequence). V lost 8 bases to trimming and J lost 0 bases; unmatched junction nucleotides: 7. The CDR3 loop is CASGEGASSNQPQHF. The CDR3 DNA follows: TGTGCCAGCGGGGAGGGGGCTTCTAGCAATCAGCCCCAGCATTTT. Full variable domain (remainder filled in from reference TRBV7-9 and TRBJ1-5): DTGVSQNPRHKITKRGQNVTFRCDPISEHNRLYWYRQTLGQGPEFLTYFQNEAQLEKSRLLSDRFSAERPKGSFSTLEIQRTEQGDSAMYLCASGEGASSNQPQHFGDGTRLSIL.

The rearrangement links TRBV7-9 to TRBJ2-7; 8 bases fit TRBD1. The V gene end was trimmed by 1 base and the J gene end by 3 bases; junction bases not matched to a gene: 11. The germline CDR1 and CDR2 sequences are SEHNR and FQNEAQ (reference sequence). This CDR3 contains 17 residues. Here the CDR3 reads CASSLGGQTGAIYEQYF. The CDR3 DNA reads as TGTGCCAGCAGCTTAGGCGGGCAGACAGGGGCTATCTACGAGCAGTACTTC.

The J gene is TRBJ1-5, the V gene TRBV2; 8 bases fit TRBD1. The CDR3 sequence is 16 residues long. Germline CDR1 SNHLY, CDR2 FYNNEI. The J segment lost 7 bases and the V segment lost 2 bases, leaving 10 bases of the junction unmatched. In DNA, the CDR3 is TGTGCCAGCAGTGAACGGACAGGGCAGGTTCAACAGCCCCAGCATTTT. Its protein product is CASSERTGQVQQPQHF.

The chain recombines TRBV5-1 with TRBJ1-5, with D perhaps matching TRBD1 (5 bases). This CDR3 has 18 residues. The V gene lost 3 bases and the J gene lost 0 bases, with 19 bases spanning the gap. Germline-derived CDR1 and CDR2 are SGHRS and YFSETQ. The CDR3 nucleotides are TGCGCCAGCAGCTGGGAGGACAAGGGCGCCCATAGCAATCAGCCCCAGCATTTT. Encoded protein: CASSWEDKGAHSNQPQHF.

The CDR3 DNA follows: TGTGCCAGCAGCGCGAGGCTAGCGGGAAGTGAGCAGTTCTTC. Its translation: CASSARLAGSEQFF. The chain joins TRBV9 to TRBJ2-1; 9 positions agree with TRBD2. CDR3 size: 14 residues. Germline V gene lookup returns CDR1 SGDLS and CDR2 YYNGEE. Trimming at V came to 3 bases and at J to 9 bases, leaving 7 bases not matched to a gene.

The chain couples TRBV19 to TRBJ1-5, with D maybe TRBD1 (5 bases). Germline assignment: CDR1 LNHDA and CDR2 SQIVND (reference sequence). The CDR3 is 14 residues long. Trimming took 4 bases from V and 6 from J, leaving 13 bases between them. As DNA, the CDR3 is TGTGCCAGTAGTACTACAGGTAGGGGTCAGCCCCAGCATTTT. Protein: CASSTTGRGQPQHF. The entire variable domain, with the rest obtained from reference TRBV19 and TRBJ1-5, is as follows: DGGITQSPKYLFRKEGQNVTLSCEQNLNHDAMYWYRQDPGQGLRLIYYSQIVNDFQKGDIAEGYSVSREKKESFPLTVTSAQKNPTAFYLCASSTTGRGQPQHFGDGTRLSIL.

The chain recombines TRBV7-2 with TRBJ2-7; D remains unclear. This CDR3 is built from 14 residues. Per the germline V gene, CDR1 is SGHTA and CDR2 is FQGNSA. With 1 base removed from V and 2 bases from J, the gap between germline ends came to 9 bases. The CDR3 reads CASSLGRATYEQYF. The CDR3 DNA sequence: TGTGCCAGCAGCTTAGGACGGGCAACCTACGAGCAGTACTTC. Supplemented by reference TRBV7-2 and TRBJ2-7, the full variable domain reads GAGVSQSPSNKVTEKGKDVELRCDPISGHTALYWYRQSLGQGLEFLIYFQGNSAPDKSGLPSDRFSAERTGGSVSTLTIQRTQQEDSAVYLCASSLGRATYEQYFGPGTRLTVT.

The chain carries TRBV19 and TRBJ1-2; TRBD1 matches at 7 bases. The CDR3 totals 14 residues. The trim removed 6 bases at V and 4 bases at J, leaving 8 bases unmatched. Germline CDR1 is LNHDA and CDR2 is SQIVND (reference sequence). DNA of the CDR3: TGTGCCAGTAGCCGGTCAGGGGGGGGCTATGGCTACACCTTC. Protein product: CASSRSGGGYGYTF.

Worth noting for this clone: Germline is not matched at one junction end, which may reflect a read error. The chain employs TRBV7-7 and TRBJ2-1; 8 positions match TRBD2. CDR1 and CDR2 from the germline V gene are SSHAT and FNYEAQ (reference sequence). The CDR3 covers 15 residues. CDR3 loop: CASSLGGGPGGEQFF. CDR3 sequence (DNA): TGTGCTAGCAGCTTAGGCGGGGGGCCAGGAGGGGAGCAGTTCTTC.

The gene calls are TRBV28 and TRBJ2-2, with 8 positions matching TRBD2. V lost 3 bases to trimming and J lost 5 bases; unmatched junction nucleotides: 8. CDR1 MDHEN and CDR2 SYDVKM come from the germline V gene. CDR3 length: 16 amino acids. The CDR3 DNA is TGTGCCAGCAGTTTGGTGGGGACTAGGGGAACCGGGGAGCTGTTTTTT. Its translation: CASSLVGTRGTGELFF.

V and J are TRBV19 and TRBJ2-3, with TRBD1 identical over 7 bases. Germline V gives CDR1 LNHDA, CDR2 SQIVND (reference sequence). The CDR3 runs to 18 residues. J gave up 3 bases and V 10 bases, and 22 bases lay outside the gene matches. CDR3: CATLPRGRAGGRTDTQYF. The CDR3 DNA follows: TGTGCCACCCTCCCAAGGGGCCGTGCAGGGGGTAGGACAGATACGCAGTATTTT.

This clone appeared a single time. DNA of the CDR3: TGTGCCAGCAGCTTATTGGCAGGGCGCGGGAATGAGCAGTTCTTC. Its translation: CASSLLAGRGNEQFF. The chain uses TRBV11-2 and TRBJ2-1, with D perhaps TRBD1 or TRBD2 (5 bases each). CDR3 length: 15 amino acids. V lost 2 bases and J 7 bases, leaving 15 bases between the germline ends. CDR1 is SGHAT and CDR2 is FQNNGV in the germline V gene.